The 26 T cell receptor beta chains presented below share a single source sample, sequenced in a study of breast tumors, draining lymph nodes, adjacent tissues. Samples came from axillary lymph nodes draining the breast cancer. Each CDR3 protein is one row after TCRdb ran MiXCR on the multiplex PCR reads. The table records under 150,000 distinct CDR3 sequences, about 20% of them present only once. Sequenced sample: axillary lymph node tissue. Every receptor here comes from a female donor with breast cancer. Some clones in this sample may be carry-over from other donors' samples.

This clonotype was recorded at least ten times. This rearrangement joins TRBV6-5 to TRBJ1-5; D is uncertain. V gave up 4 bases and J gave up 4 bases, with 14 bases separating them. CDR1 is MNHEY, CDR2 SVGAGI, per germline. The CDR3 contains 15 residues. The CDR3 here is CASSSGRRTNQPQHF. CDR3 coding DNA: TGTGCCAGCAGTTCGGGCAGGCGGACGAATCAGCCCCAGCATTTT.

This clonotype was seen many times. The rearrangement links TRBV6-5 to TRBJ2-3, with 7 nucleotides matching TRBD1. Germline trimming cut 3 bases from V and 4 bases from J; bases unmatched to any gene: 7. The CDR3 has 15 residues. From germline, CDR1 is MNHEY and CDR2 SVGAGI. CDR3 nucleotide sequence: TGTGCCAGCAGTTATGCCAGCGGACAGGCAGATACGCAGTATTTT. Protein: CASSYASGQADTQYF.

This clonotype came up many times. The chain links TRBV6-1 to TRBJ2-7; TRBD1 matches at 9 bases. The CDR3 is made up of 14 amino acids. V was clipped by 7 bases and J by 0 bases; unmatched bases: 4. The germline V gene encodes CDR1 MNHNS and CDR2 SASEGT. The CDR3 region is CASTVTGGSYEQYF. For the CDR3, the DNA is TGTGCCAGCACTGTGACAGGGGGCTCCTACGAGCAGTACTTC.

This clonotype was seen at least ten times. This chain uses TRBV11-2 with TRBJ1-2; unclear D gene. The ends were cut back, 5 bases at V and 1 base at J, with 14 bases in the middle. In germline, CDR1 is SGHAT, CDR2 FQNNGV. There are 15 residues in the CDR3. As DNA, the CDR3 is TGTGCCAGCAGCCCCCTTAGTGGGCGTAACTATGGCTACACCTTC. It encodes CASSPLSGRNYGYTF.

This clonotype was counted ten times or more. V gene TRBV7-9 combines with J gene TRBJ1-2; 10 nucleotides agree with TRBD1. Looked up from germline, CDR1 is SEHNR and CDR2 is FQNEAQ (reference sequence). The CDR3 consists of 14 residues. V trimming: 3 bases; J trimming: 7 bases; junction bases outside the gene matches: 5. CDR3: CASSFDRGPRGYTF. As DNA, the CDR3 is TGTGCCAGCAGCTTTGACAGGGGGCCGCGTGGCTACACCTTC. Supplemented by reference TRBV7-9 and TRBJ1-2, the full variable domain reads DTGVSQNPRHKITKRGQNVTFRCDPISEHNRLYWYRQTLGQGPEFLTYFQNEAQLEKSRLLSDRFSAERPKGSFSTLEIQRTEQGDSAMYLCASSFDRGPRGYTFGSGTRLTVV.

Ten or more counts support this clonotype. This rearrangement joins TRBV4-2 to TRBJ2-7; TRBD1 agrees at 10 bases. The CDR3 spans 17 residues. The germline CDR1 and CDR2 sequences are LGHNA and YNFKEQ. Unmatched junction bases numbered 12, after V lost 4 bases and J lost 3 bases. The CDR3, as DNA: TGTGCCAGCAGCCGCAGTGCAGGGACAGGGGAGAACTACGAGCAGTACTTC. Translated, it gives CASSRSAGTGENYEQYF.

The sample holds many counts of this clonotype. This chain uses TRBV6-4 with TRBJ2-5; maybe TRBD2 (7 bases). The CDR3 totals 12 residues. CDR1 MRHNA and CDR2 SNTAGT come from the germline V gene. Trimming took 8 bases from V and 5 from J, leaving 12 bases between them. The CDR3 loop reads CASVGGRETQYF. The CDR3 nucleotides are TGTGCCAGCGTGGGGGGGCGGGAGACCCAGTACTTC.

This clonotype has a count of ten or more. V is TRBV20-1 and J is TRBJ2-3; tentative D call: TRBD2 (6 bases). This CDR3 comprises 14 residues. Between the trimmed V and J ends, which lost 4 bases and 1 base, there was a span of 12 bases. Looked up from germline, CDR1 is DFQATT and CDR2 is SNEGSKA (reference sequence). The CDR3: CSATGLTGTDTQYF. CDR3 sequence (DNA): TGCAGTGCTACCGGACTAACAGGCACAGATACGCAGTATTTT.

This clonotype was recorded at least ten times. The chain carries TRBV7-6 and TRBJ2-7, with no clear D. This CDR3 has 14 amino acids. Germline values: CDR1 SGHVS, CDR2 FNYEAQ. Trimming removed 1 base at V and 2 bases at J, with 9 bases between. In nucleotides, the CDR3 is TGTGCCAGCAGCTTAGAGGCGGCAGCCTACGAGCAGTACTTC. Translation: CASSLEAAAYEQYF.

This clonotype showed up many times. V is TRBV27 and J is TRBJ2-7, with D possibly TRBD1 on 6 matching bases. The V end was cut by 4 bases, the J end by 4 bases, with 17 bases between. CDR1 and CDR2 from the germline V gene are MNHEY and SMNVEV (reference sequence). This CDR3 comprises 15 residues. CDR3 amino acids: CASSSRQGQRYEQYF. CDR3 coding DNA: TGTGCCAGCAGTTCCCGCCAGGGACAACGATACGAGCAGTACTTC.

This chain joins TRBV5-1 and TRBJ2-4; 9 bases map to TRBD1. The J segment lost 2 bases and the V segment lost 4 bases, leaving 4 bases of the junction unmatched. CDR3 length equals 15 residues. In germline, CDR1 is SGHRS, CDR2 YFSETQ. The CDR3 here is CASSGGQGPKNIQYF. Written as DNA, the CDR3 is TGCGCCAGCAGCGGGGGACAGGGACCCAAAAACATTCAGTACTTC.

In this sample, this clonotype turned up many times. The chain carries TRBV2 and TRBJ2-1; possibly TRBD1 for D (5 bases). The germline gives CDR1 SNHLY, CDR2 FYNNEI. The CDR3 length is 13 residues. The ends were cut back, 10 bases at V and 5 bases at J, with 15 bases in the middle. The CDR3 loop reads CANSLDSNNEQFF. DNA for the CDR3: TGTGCCAATTCATTAGACAGTAACAATGAGCAGTTCTTC.

Notes on this clonotype: This may be a read error: a much more frequent sequence differs by one nucleotide. V is TRBV12-3 or TRBV12-4 and J is TRBJ2-1, with TRBD2 matching over 9 bases. The CDR3 covers 15 residues. Trimming removed 8 bases from V and 12 bases from J; junction bases left unmatched: 17. DNA for the CDR3: TGTGCCAGCTCGCGAGGGCGGGAGGGCGGCGATGGGCAGTTCTTC. Translated, it gives CASSRGREGGDGQFF.

This clonotype has ten or more counts. This chain uses TRBV24-1 with TRBJ1-5; no firm D call. The V end lost 2 bases, the J end lost 3 bases, and 10 bases lay between the germline ends. The CDR3 has 15 residues. CDR1 is KGHDR, CDR2 SFDVKD, per germline. The CDR3 spells CATSDSREHNQPQHF. The CDR3 DNA reads TGTGCCACCAGTGATTCCCGGGAGCACAATCAGCCCCAGCATTTT.

This clonotype was found many times. The CDR3 coding sequence is TGTGCCGCGGGGCGAGCGGCCACCGGGGAGCTGTTTTTT. It is translated as CAAGRAATGELFF. The chain has TRBV9 and TRBJ2-2; perhaps TRBD2 as D (6 bases). V gave up 10 bases and J gave up 4 bases, with 14 bases separating them. Germline loops: CDR1 SGDLS, CDR2 YYNGEE. This CDR3 contains 13 residues.

To note about this clonotype: A read error may be the cause here, since a much bigger clone is one base away. The J gene is TRBJ2-7, the V gene TRBV27; 14 positions match TRBD2. The CDR3 runs to 15 residues. The germline CDR1 and CDR2 sequences are MNHEY and SMNVEV (reference sequence). The ends lost 3 bases at V and 9 bases at J; junction bases unmatched: 7. CDR3 in DNA: TGTGCCAGCAGTTTGGGGACTAGCGGGAGCCGCGGGCAGTACTTC. Protein sequence: CASSLGTSGSRGQYF.

This clonotype occurred many times. The chain carries TRBV3-1 and TRBJ1-5, with no clear D. This CDR3 comprises 13 residues. V gave up 1 base and J gave up 3 bases, with 4 bases separating them. Germline V gene data show CDR1 as LGHDT and CDR2 as YNNKEL (reference sequence). CDR3 sequence (DNA): TGTGCCAGCAGCCAAGGGATCAATCAGCCCCAGCATTTT. It is translated as CASSQGINQPQHF.

This clonotype has at least ten counts. The rearrangement uses TRBV20-1 and TRBJ2-7; D is ambiguous. Trimming removed 2 bases from V and 7 bases from J, with 12 bases in between. The CDR3 sequence is 12 residues long. Germline-derived CDR1 and CDR2 are DFQATT and SNEGSKA (reference sequence). CDR3 region: CSARRVGEEQYF. CDR3 coding DNA: TGCAGTGCTAGAAGGGTTGGGGAAGAGCAGTACTTC.

This clonotype was seen repeatedly, ten times or more. J is TRBJ1-2 and V is TRBV7-9; 8 bases are shared with TRBD1. This CDR3 has 15 residues. Germline V gene lookup returns CDR1 SEHNR and CDR2 FQNEAQ (reference sequence). Trimming removed 1 base from V and 2 bases from J; junction bases left unmatched: 3. CDR3: CASSLEDRGNYGYTF. The DNA for the CDR3 is TGTGCCAGCAGCTTAGAAGACAGGGGCAACTATGGCTACACCTTC. Looking up the rest from reference TRBV7-9 and TRBJ1-2 gives the full variable domain: DTGVSQNPRHKITKRGQNVTFRCDPISEHNRLYWYRQTLGQGPEFLTYFQNEAQLEKSRLLSDRFSAERPKGSFSTLEIQRTEQGDSAMYLCASSLEDRGNYGYTFGSGTRLTVV.

This clonotype was seen many times. The genes are TRBV3-1 and TRBJ1-6; tentative D call: TRBD1 (6 bases). The germline V gene has CDR1 LGHDT and CDR2 YNNKEL (reference sequence). The CDR3 length is 14 residues. Trimming stripped 3 bases from V and 8 bases from J, with 11 bases between. CDR3 DNA: TGTGCCAGCAGCCATGGGACAAGGGATTCACCCCTCCACTTT. It translates to CASSHGTRDSPLHF.

This clonotype was seen many times. V is TRBV5-5 and J is TRBJ2-7, with D hard to call. Germline loops: CDR1 SGHKS, CDR2 YYEKEE (reference sequence). The CDR3 covers 11 residues. V was clipped by 2 bases and J by 6 bases, with 6 bases between them. The CDR3: CASSFRGEQYF. CDR3 coding DNA: TGTGCCAGCAGCTTCCGTGGCGAGCAGTACTTC.

This chain's CDR3 is CKAGLAGTDTQYF. The CDR3 nucleotides are TGCAAAGCGGGACTAGCGGGGACAGATACGCAGTATTTT. The chain recombines TRBV20-1 with TRBJ2-3; 13 bases match TRBD2. CDR1 and CDR2 (germline): DFQATT, SNEGSKA (reference sequence). This CDR3 has 13 residues.

This clonotype has at least ten counts. The chain joins TRBV12-3 or TRBV12-4 to TRBJ2-7; 7 nucleotides agree with TRBD2. V shed 6 bases and J 4 bases; nucleotides not matched to a gene: 6. The CDR3 spans 13 residues. This CDR3 reads CASSPRGEYEQYF. Here the CDR3 DNA reads TGTGCCAGCAGCCCCCGGGGGGAGTACGAGCAGTACTTC.

In the case of this clonotype: A much larger clone is a single base away; this may be a read error. This chain links TRBV5-5 with TRBJ1-2, with D maybe TRBD1 (6 bases). Germline V gene lookup returns CDR1 SGHKS and CDR2 YYEKEE (reference sequence). This CDR3 contains 14 residues. CDR3 in DNA: TGTGCCAGCAGCTTGGCACAGGGAGGCTATGGCTGCACCTTC. It codes for CASSLAQGGYGCTF.

This clonotype has at least ten counts. The V and J genes are TRBV5-1 and TRBJ2-5; TRBD2 aligns across 7 bases. Per germline, CDR1 SGHRS and CDR2 YFSETQ. The CDR3 contains 14 residues. The V and J ends lost 3 bases and 2 bases, in that order; junction bases with no gene match: 4. The CDR3 nucleotides are TGCGCCAGCAGCTCGGGAGGACTGCAAGAGACCCAGTACTTC. Encoded protein: CASSSGGLQETQYF.

This clonotype was seen repeatedly, ten times or more. The chain carries TRBV5-1 and TRBJ2-1; D perhaps matches TRBD2 (6 bases). This CDR3 comprises 15 residues. V was shortened by 4 bases and J by 2 bases, with 13 bases between the two germline ends. The germline gives CDR1 SGHRS, CDR2 YFSETQ. The chain's CDR3 is CASSLGLSTYNEQFF. DNA of the CDR3: TGCGCCAGCAGCCTGGGACTTTCCACCTACAATGAGCAGTTCTTC.